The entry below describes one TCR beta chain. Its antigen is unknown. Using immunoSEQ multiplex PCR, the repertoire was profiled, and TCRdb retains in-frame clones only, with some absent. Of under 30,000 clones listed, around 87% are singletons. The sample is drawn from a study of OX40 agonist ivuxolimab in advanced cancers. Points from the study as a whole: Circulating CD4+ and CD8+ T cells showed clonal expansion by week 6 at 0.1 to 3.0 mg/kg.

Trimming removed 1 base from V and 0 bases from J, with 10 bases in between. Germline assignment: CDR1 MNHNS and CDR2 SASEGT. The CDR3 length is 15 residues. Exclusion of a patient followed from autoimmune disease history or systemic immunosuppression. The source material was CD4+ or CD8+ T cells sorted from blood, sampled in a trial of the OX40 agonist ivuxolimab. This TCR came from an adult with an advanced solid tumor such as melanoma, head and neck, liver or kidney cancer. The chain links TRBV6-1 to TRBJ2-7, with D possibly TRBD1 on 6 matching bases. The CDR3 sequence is CASSEGSGASYEQYF. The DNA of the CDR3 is TGTGCCAGCAGTGAAGGTTCAGGGGCCTCCTACGAGCAGTACTTC.